The 32 T cell receptor beta chains below were found in one sample sequenced in a study of vaccination effects on CD4 cells after COVID-19. What these receptors recognize is not known. The repertoire was sequenced with immunoSEQ multiplex PCR; TCRdb's copy has only in-frame clones and lacks some. The sample shows approximately 74,000 clones, around 69% of them seen only once. Culturing for ten to eleven days preceded CD4+ T cell isolation. All study participants received two doses of BNT162b2 or mRNA-1273 vaccine. The sample here was CD4+ T cells from PBMCs cultured without peptide, taken after COVID-19 vaccination. These TCRs come from a human donor who received a COVID-19 vaccine.

The J gene is TRBJ2-2, the V gene TRBV9; possible D gene TRBD2, 5 bases. V lost 4 bases and J lost 4, with 11 bases in between. Looked up from germline, CDR1 is SGDLS and CDR2 is YYNGEE. The CDR3 length is 14 residues. CDR3 sequence: CASSPTGSTGELFF. Written as DNA, the CDR3 is TGTGCCAGCAGCCCCACGGGGTCCACCGGGGAGCTGTTTTTT.

This chain uses TRBV29-1 with TRBJ2-3; TRBD2 matches at 8 bases. This CDR3 has 15 amino acids. Losses at the gene ends were 2 bases for V and 3 bases for J; bases not matched to a gene: 7. In germline, CDR1 is SQVTM, CDR2 ANQGSEA. In DNA, the CDR3 is TGCAGCGTTGAATCGCCTAGCGGGTTGACAGATACGCAGTATTTT. Residues: CSVESPSGLTDTQYF.

The CDR3 is CASSESAWETQYF. CDR3 in DNA: TGCGCCAGCAGTGAGTCAGCGTGGGAGACCCAGTACTTC. The V gene is TRBV10-2, the J gene TRBJ2-5; D remains ambiguous. The length of the CDR3 is 13 residues. The V end was cut by 0 bases, the J end by 5 bases, with 7 bases between. Germline assignment: CDR1 WSHSY and CDR2 SAAADI.

The sample holds a few counts of this clone. This rearrangement joins TRBV7-2 to TRBJ2-1, with a weak D call TRBD1 (6 bases). The V gene's germline CDR1 is SGHTA and CDR2 FQGNSA. CDR3 size: 15 residues. Deletions cut 3 bases from V and 6 bases from J, with 15 bases between. The CDR3 DNA sequence: TGTGCCAGCAGCTTGGACAGATCCCAGGTCAATGAGCAGTTCTTC. This sequence encodes CASSLDRSQVNEQFF.

The chain recombines TRBV9 with TRBJ2-6; D unclear. CDR3 length: 15 amino acids. Germline V gene sequence: CDR1 SGDLS, CDR2 YYNGEE. V dropped 0 bases and J dropped 4 bases, with 8 bases sitting between them. For the CDR3, the DNA is TGTGCCAGCAGCGTAGCGGCTACCGGGGCCAACGTCCTGACTTTC. Translating it yields CASSVAATGANVLTF.

The CDR3 sequence: CASRSGTGITYNEQFF. DNA of the CDR3: TGTGCCAGCAGATCCGGGACAGGGATTACCTACAATGAGCAGTTCTTC. The chain links TRBV7-8 to TRBJ2-1; 9 bases line up with TRBD1. J gave up 2 bases and V 6 bases, and 8 bases lay outside the gene matches. CDR1 and CDR2 from the germline V gene are SGHVS and FQNEAQ. The CDR3 spans 16 residues.

The chain uses TRBV16 and TRBJ2-7; 11 bases are shared with TRBD1. The CDR3 totals 16 residues. V was clipped by 5 bases and J by 2 bases; unmatched bases: 8. Looked up from germline, CDR1 is KGHSY and CDR2 is FQNENV. CDR3 bases: TGTGCCAGCAGCTCTGTATTGGGACAGGGGGCCTACGAGCAGTACGTC. It is translated as CASSSVLGQGAYEQYV.

This clone was picked up a small number of times. The sample holds other DNA sequences that translate to the same CDR3. V gene TRBV18 combines with J gene TRBJ1-4, with a weak D call TRBD1 (5 bases). This CDR3 is 13 amino acids long. V gave up 5 bases and J gave up 4 bases, with 8 bases separating them. Germline CDR1 and CDR2: KGHSH and LQKENI. This CDR3 reads CASSAGLNEKLFF. The CDR3 coding sequence is TGTGCCAGCTCAGCGGGGCTTAATGAAAAACTGTTTTTT. The variable domain in full, completed from reference TRBV18 and TRBJ1-4, reads NAGVMQNPRHLVRRRGQEARLRCSPMKGHSHVYWYRQLPEEGLKFMVYLQKENIIDESGMPKERFSAEFPKEGPSILRIQQVVRGDSAAYFCASSAGLNEKLFFGSGTQLSVL.

This clone was seen a handful of times. This CDR3 reads CASSVIGGEGEAFF. DNA for the CDR3: TGTGCCAGTAGTGTGATAGGTGGGGAAGGTGAAGCTTTCTTT. The chain links TRBV19 to TRBJ1-1; D ambiguous. The CDR3 loop spans 14 amino acids. Trimming took 5 bases from V and 7 from J, leaving 17 bases between them. Germline V CDR1 and CDR2: LNHDA, SQIVND (reference sequence).

This clone was seen more than once but under ten times. The chain is built from TRBV18 and TRBJ1-5, with D uncertain. The CDR3 totals 13 residues. The germline V gene encodes CDR1 KGHSH and CDR2 LQKENI. V lost 4 bases and J lost 4, with 8 bases in between. The CDR3 reads CASSRDQNQPQHF. The CDR3 DNA sequence: TGTGCCAGCTCACGAGACCAAAATCAGCCCCAGCATTTT. Filled out from reference TRBV18 and TRBJ1-5, the complete variable domain reads NAGVMQNPRHLVRRRGQEARLRCSPMKGHSHVYWYRQLPEEGLKFMVYLQKENIIDESGMPKERFSAEFPKEGPSILRIQQVVRGDSAAYFCASSRDQNQPQHFGDGTRLSIL.

A few counts support this clone. The chain carries TRBV18 and TRBJ1-1; D gene ambiguous. Germline loops: CDR1 KGHSH, CDR2 LQKENI. The length of the CDR3 is 14 residues. Trimming removed 3 bases at V and 3 bases at J, with 11 bases between. The CDR3 spells CASSPSRWDTEAFF. Written as DNA, the CDR3 is TGTGCCAGCTCACCCTCACGCTGGGACACTGAAGCTTTCTTT.

This clone was seen just once. The chain couples TRBV6-4 to TRBJ2-3, with 9 bases lining up with TRBD2. With 6 bases clipped from V and 2 bases from J, the junction kept 6 bases outside the gene matches. The CDR3 is made up of 15 amino acids. The germline V gene has CDR1 MRHNA and CDR2 SNTAGT. The CDR3 reads CASRNSGGNTDTQYF. In DNA, the CDR3 is TGTGCCAGCAGGAATAGCGGGGGAAACACAGATACGCAGTATTTT.

The chain carries TRBV5-6 and TRBJ2-3, with D perhaps TRBD2 (5 bases). The V gene's germline CDR1 is SGHDT and CDR2 YYEEEE. With 4 bases removed from V and 1 base from J, the gap between germline ends came to 10 bases. The CDR3 has 14 amino acids. CDR3 in DNA: TGTGCCAGCAGCCTTCCGGAGGGCACAGATACGCAGTATTTT. Protein: CASSLPEGTDTQYF.

There are a few counts of this clone. The rearrangement joins TRBV24-1 to TRBJ2-2, with D perhaps TRBD1 (5 bases). This CDR3 has 11 residues. With 9 bases removed from V and 7 bases from J, the gap between germline ends came to 8 bases. Germline CDR1 is KGHDR and CDR2 is SFDVKD. As DNA, the CDR3 is TGTGCCACCGGGGCGGTCGGGGAGCTGTTTTTT. Protein product: CATGAVGELFF.

J is TRBJ2-2 and V is TRBV19; D uncertain. V gave up 3 bases and J gave up 7 bases, with 6 bases separating them. CDR1 LNHDA and CDR2 SQIVND come from the germline V gene (reference sequence). This CDR3 is 12 amino acids long. DNA for the CDR3: TGTGCCAGTAGTATTTTATACGGGGAGCTGTTTTTT. Protein sequence: CASSILYGELFF.

The sample holds one count of this clone. This chain joins TRBV6-1 and TRBJ2-7; D is unclear. Trimming cost V 2 bases and J 4 bases, with 6 bases left between them. Per germline, CDR1 MNHNS and CDR2 SASEGT. The length of the CDR3 is 12 residues. Here the CDR3 DNA reads TGTGCCAGCAGTGAAACTTATTACGAGCAGTACGTC. Protein: CASSETYYEQYV.

The gene calls are TRBV7-3 and TRBJ2-1; D uncertain. V was trimmed by 3 bases and J by 6 bases, leaving 6 bases between them. Germline lookup yields CDR1 SGHTA and CDR2 FQGTGA. The CDR3 sequence is 12 residues long. The chain's CDR3 is CASSFSGNEQFF. DNA of the CDR3: TGTGCCAGCAGCTTCTCCGGCAATGAGCAGTTCTTC.

This clone was detected only a few times. J is TRBJ1-3 and V is TRBV9; D is ambiguous. Germline CDR1 SGDLS, CDR2 YYNGEE. This CDR3 has 11 residues. Trimming stripped 0 bases from V and 8 bases from J, with 3 bases between. This CDR3 is CASSVGDTIYF. CDR3 DNA sequence: TGTGCCAGCAGCGTAGGAGACACCATATATTTT.

The V and J genes are TRBV4-1 and TRBJ2-3; D not resolved. The germline CDR1 and CDR2 sequences are MGHRA and YSYEKL. V was trimmed by 0 bases and J by 2 bases, leaving 6 bases between them. This CDR3 spans 14 amino acids. The CDR3 nucleotides read TGCGCCAGCAGCCAAGAACAGCACACAGATACGCAGTATTTT. As protein: CASSQEQHTDTQYF.

This chain connects TRBV18 to TRBJ1-2; the D gene is possibly TRBD1 (5 bases). Trimming pared 4 bases from V and 2 bases from J, leaving 23 bases between. Looked up from germline, CDR1 is KGHSH and CDR2 is LQKENI. CDR3 length: 18 amino acids. This CDR3 reads CASSQFDSAREYNYGYTF. The DNA of the CDR3 is TGTGCCAGCTCACAATTCGACAGCGCCCGGGAGTACAACTATGGCTACACCTTC. Full variable domain (rest looked up from reference TRBV18 and TRBJ1-2): NAGVMQNPRHLVRRRGQEARLRCSPMKGHSHVYWYRQLPEEGLKFMVYLQKENIIDESGMPKERFSAEFPKEGPSILRIQQVVRGDSAAYFCASSQFDSAREYNYGYTFGSGTRLTVV.

The chain uses TRBV12-5 and TRBJ2-3; D possibly uses TRBD1 or TRBD2 (5 bases each). From germline, CDR1 is LGHNT and CDR2 FRNRAP. There are 19 residues in the CDR3. Trimming removed 6 bases from V and 0 bases from J, with 25 bases in between. The chain's CDR3 is CASGVVRDGHTSSTDTQYF. The CDR3 DNA reads TGTGCTAGTGGCGTGGTCCGGGACGGACATACATCTAGCACAGATACGCAGTATTTT.

V usage is TRBV9 and J usage is TRBJ1-3; the D is unclear. The CDR3 covers 14 residues. CDR1 SGDLS and CDR2 YYNGEE come from the germline V gene. Trimming shortened V by 0 bases and J by 0 bases, and 4 bases separated the two germline ends. The CDR3 spells CASSVGSSGNTIYF. The DNA for the CDR3 is TGTGCCAGCAGCGTAGGGAGCTCTGGAAACACCATATATTTT.

This chain links TRBV9 with TRBJ1-3; 10 nucleotides agree with TRBD1. V lost 3 bases, J lost 1 base, and 13 bases stayed unmatched. The CDR3 is 19 residues long. The germline V gene has CDR1 SGDLS and CDR2 YYNGEE. The chain's CDR3 is CASSARDRGILSSGNTIYF. The CDR3 DNA follows: TGTGCCAGCAGCGCCCGGGACAGGGGAATCCTAAGTTCTGGAAACACCATATATTTT.

The chain has TRBV27 and TRBJ2-3; TRBD1 aligns across 10 bases. J gave up 2 bases and V 6 bases, and 8 bases lay outside the gene matches. The V gene's germline CDR1 is MNHEY and CDR2 SMNVEV (reference sequence). CDR3 size: 16 residues. CDR3 sequence reads: CASRALGTGATDTQYF. The CDR3 bases are TGTGCCAGCAGGGCGCTTGGGACAGGGGCCACAGATACGCAGTATTTT.

This clone was recorded once. V gene TRBV7-2 combines with J gene TRBJ2-3; a weak D match, TRBD2 (5 bases). This CDR3 has 15 residues. Trimming left V 4 bases short and J 4 bases short, with 15 bases between. Germline assignment: CDR1 SGHTA and CDR2 FQGNSA. For the CDR3, the DNA is TGTGCCAGCAGCTCCCGAAGGCTAGCTCCAGATACGCAGTATTTT. Its translation: CASSSRRLAPDTQYF.

This chain uses TRBV19 with TRBJ1-1; 8 nucleotides line up with TRBD1. This CDR3 has 16 amino acids. After removal of 4 bases from V and 1 base from J, the junction contained 8 bases not matched to a gene. From germline, CDR1 is LNHDA and CDR2 SQIVND (reference sequence). In DNA form, the CDR3 reads TGTGCCAGTAGTACCGGGACAGGCCAAAGGAACACTGAAGCTTTCTTT. Protein product: CASSTGTGQRNTEAFF. Full variable domain (remainder filled in from reference TRBV19 and TRBJ1-1): DGGITQSPKYLFRKEGQNVTLSCEQNLNHDAMYWYRQDPGQGLRLIYYSQIVNDFQKGDIAEGYSVSREKKESFPLTVTSAQKNPTAFYLCASSTGTGQRNTEAFFGQGTRLTVV.

This chain's CDR3 is CASSYSSRQEASGANVLTF. CDR3 DNA sequence: TGTGCCAGCAGTTACTCGTCAAGACAGGAAGCCTCTGGGGCCAACGTCCTGACTTTC. V usage is TRBV6-2 or TRBV6-3 and J usage is TRBJ2-6; D perhaps matches TRBD1 (6 bases). The CDR3 runs to 19 residues. V gave up 0 bases and J gave up 0 bases, with 15 bases separating them. Germline assignment: CDR1 MNHEY and CDR2 SVGEGT.

The chain uses TRBV2 and TRBJ1-2, with no clear D. V was shortened by 7 bases and J by 13 bases, with 22 bases between the two germline ends. Germline CDR1 is SNHLY and CDR2 is FYNNEI. This CDR3 is 13 amino acids long. The CDR3 loop is CASTPQGYRGPTF. CDR3 DNA sequence: TGTGCCAGCACCCCCCAAGGGTACAGAGGACCCACCTTC.

The V and J genes are TRBV19 and TRBJ1-2, with D unresolved. V lost 4 bases to trimming and J lost 4 bases, with 7 bases between them. This CDR3 contains 12 residues. CDR1 LNHDA and CDR2 SQIVND come from the germline V gene (reference sequence). CDR3 nucleotides: TGTGCCAGTAGTACCCCTCCCTATGGCTACACCTTC. Translating gives CASSTPPYGYTF.

The chain links TRBV29-1 to TRBJ2-2; 7 bases map to TRBD1. CDR3 length: 13 amino acids. Trimming took 2 bases from V and 4 from J; bases not matched to a gene: 1. Germline V gene sequence: CDR1 SQVTM, CDR2 ANQGSEA. The CDR3 DNA sequence: TGCAGCGTTGAAAGGGACAGCACCGGGGAGCTGTTTTTT. Translation gives CSVERDSTGELFF.

The chain employs TRBV7-8 and TRBJ1-5; a possible D gene is TRBD1 (5 bases). The germline CDR1 and CDR2 sequences are SGHVS and FQNEAQ. The CDR3 sequence is 16 residues long. Trimming left V 5 bases short and J 2 bases short, with 16 bases between. CDR3 region: CASSRGDRIGNQPQHF. The CDR3 DNA sequence: TGTGCCAGCAGCCGAGGGGATCGTATTGGCAATCAGCCCCAGCATTTT.

The count of this clone is one. The rearrangement joins TRBV18 to TRBJ1-4; weak D call: TRBD1 (5 bases). Trimming cost V 4 bases and J 2 bases, with 11 bases left between them. This CDR3 has 15 residues. Per germline, CDR1 KGHSH and CDR2 LQKENI. CDR3 protein: CASSRSGGTNEKLFF. DNA of the CDR3: TGTGCCAGCTCACGCTCCGGGGGGACTAATGAAAAACTGTTTTTT. Together with reference TRBV18 and TRBJ1-4, the CDR3 gives the full variable domain: NAGVMQNPRHLVRRRGQEARLRCSPMKGHSHVYWYRQLPEEGLKFMVYLQKENIIDESGMPKERFSAEFPKEGPSILRIQQVVRGDSAAYFCASSRSGGTNEKLFFGSGTQLSVL.